This T cell receptor (beta chain) was identified during a study of blood T cell repertoires in COVID-19. In the study overall: Sites in the United States, Italy and Spain provided acute and convalescent COVID-19 samples. The cDNA or gDNA used as material had been derived from T cells, B-cell-depleted T cells, or PBMCs.

Source study methods: Estimation of nucleated cell counts was performed using reference gene primer amplification. Measured with immunoSEQ multiplex PCR; TCRdb has only the in-frame clones, and not every one. V, J and clone size are taken as reported in that table, and D and trimming were inferred from the DNA itself. The sample has fewer than 350,000 clones; under 90% are singletons. The germline V gene has CDR1 KGHSH and CDR2 LQKENI. The CDR3 is 13 amino acids. J lost 8 bases, V lost 6 bases, and 6 bases had no gene match. This clonotype was obtained from a woman in her sixties or seventies with active or convalescent COVID-19. Sequencing was carried out using peripheral blood. The V call is TRBV18, the J call TRBJ1-1; 10 bases align to TRBD1. The CDR3: CASSPRDRGEAFF. The CDR3 DNA sequence: TGTGCCAGCTCTCCGCGGGACAGGGGAGAAGCTTTCTTT. Full variable domain (rest looked up from reference TRBV18 and TRBJ1-1): NAGVMQNPRHLVRRRGQEARLRCSPMKGHSHVYWYRQLPEEGLKFMVYLQKENIIDESGMPKERFSAEFPKEGPSILRIQQVVRGDSAAYFCASSPRDRGEAFFGQGTRLTVV.